One and the same sample provided the 13 T cell receptor beta chains below, sequenced in a study of blood T cell repertoires in COVID-19. TCRdb's copy holds only in-frame clones and misses some; the assay was immunoSEQ multiplex PCR. The repertoire has 250,000 to 400,000 clones, 88% of them found once; the top ten carry under 2%. Sequences were obtained from peripheral blood. The source of these receptors is a woman aged 25-40 years with COVID-19, enrolled during active disease.

The chain is built from TRBV6-2 or TRBV6-3 and TRBJ2-2, with D unclear. The germline gives CDR1 MNHEY, CDR2 SVGEGT. The CDR3 totals 15 residues. Trimming stripped 2 bases from V and 5 bases from J, with 12 bases between. As DNA, the CDR3 is TGTGCCAGCAGTTACCGACACGCCGATACCGGGGAGCTGTTTTTT. The encoded protein is CASSYRHADTGELFF.

The genes are TRBV2 and TRBJ1-1; D is perhaps TRBD1 (6 bases). CDR1 is SNHLY, CDR2 FYNNEI, per germline. V was cut by 7 bases and J by 7 bases, with 16 bases left in between. The CDR3 length is 13 residues. The CDR3 DNA sequence: TGTGCCAGCATCAGCCAGGGGATTGGTGAAGCTTTCTTT. Translated, it gives CASISQGIGEAFF.

The chain couples TRBV6-6 to TRBJ2-1, with 11 nucleotides matching TRBD1. The germline CDR1 and CDR2 sequences are MNHNY and SVGAGI (reference sequence). The CDR3 consists of 15 residues. Losses at the gene ends were 7 bases for V and 6 bases for J; bases not matched to a gene: 8. The CDR3 loop is CASTGSGQGVNEQFF. The CDR3 DNA reads as TGTGCCAGCACCGGGTCGGGACAGGGGGTCAATGAGCAGTTCTTC.

This clone was counted between two and nine times. This chain joins TRBV5-1 and TRBJ1-1; D not certain. The CDR3 spans 14 residues. V gave up 1 base and J gave up 0 bases, with 7 bases separating them. CDR1 and CDR2 (germline): SGHRS, YFSETQ. The CDR3 sequence: CASSLLPMNTEAFF. In nucleotides, the CDR3 is TGCGCCAGCAGCTTGCTTCCTATGAACACTGAAGCTTTCTTT. The whole variable domain, remainder taken from reference TRBV5-1 and TRBJ1-1, is KAGVTQTPRYLIKTRGQQVTLSCSPISGHRSVSWYQQTPGQGLQFLFEYFSETQRNKGNFPGRFSGRQFSNSRSEMNVSTLELGDSALYLCASSLLPMNTEAFFGQGTRLTVV.

The CDR3 nucleotides read TGTGCCAGCAGTTTAACAGGGTTCGATAATTCACCCCTCCACTTT. The encoded protein is CASSLTGFDNSPLHF. V is TRBV28 and J is TRBJ1-6, with a weak D call TRBD1 (6 bases). Looked up from germline, CDR1 is MDHEN and CDR2 is SYDVKM. The CDR3 extends over 15 amino acids. V lost 2 bases and J 5 bases, leaving 10 bases between the germline ends.

This sequence joins TRBV7-8 and TRBJ2-7, with D perhaps matching TRBD2 (5 bases). The CDR3 loop spans 16 amino acids. CDR1 is SGHVS and CDR2 is FQNEAQ in the germline V gene. With 1 base removed from V and 5 bases from J, the gap between germline ends came to 18 bases. CDR3 DNA sequence: TGTGCCAGCAGCTTAGATCCGGCGCGGACTCGGCACGAGCAGTACTTC. Translating gives CASSLDPARTRHEQYF.

The rearrangement uses TRBV11-3 and TRBJ1-1; maybe TRBD1 (5 bases). The germline V and J ends were trimmed by 5 bases and 10 bases, with 14 bases remaining between them. The CDR3 is made up of 12 amino acids. The germline V gene encodes CDR1 SGHNT and CDR2 YENEEA. CDR3 bases: TGTGCCAGCAGCCCCCCCCAGGGTCGAGCTTTCTTT. It specifies CASSPPQGRAFF.

This chain joins TRBV7-2 and TRBJ2-1; 11 bases fit TRBD2. The CDR3 sequence is 17 residues long. Germline assignment: CDR1 SGHTA and CDR2 FQGNSA. J gave up 0 bases and V 6 bases, and 7 bases lay outside the gene matches. The CDR3 spells CASSGLAGSSSYNEQFF. The CDR3, as DNA: TGTGCCAGCAGTGGACTAGCGGGCTCGAGCTCCTACAATGAGCAGTTCTTC.

V and J are TRBV21-1 and TRBJ2-7; the table gives TRBD1 as D, unverified against the DNA. TRBV21-1 is a recognized pseudogene. The CDR3 runs 15 residues. CDR3: CASSKWRTGDHEQYF. CDR3 nucleotide sequence: TGTGCCAGCAGCAAATGGCGGACAGGGGATCACGAGCAGTACTTC.

CDR3 DNA: TGTGCCTGGAGTGCGTTACCAGGGGCCACTGAAGCTTTCTTT. Translated, it gives CAWSALPGATEAFF. The V and J genes are TRBV30 and TRBJ1-1; weak D call: TRBD1 (6 bases). V was trimmed by 1 base and J by 4 bases, leaving 13 bases between them. Germline loops: CDR1 GTSNPN, CDR2 SVGIG (reference sequence). This CDR3 spans 14 amino acids.

V is TRBV6-4 and J is TRBJ1-2; D perhaps matches TRBD1 (6 bases). The CDR3 sequence is 15 residues long. Trimming pared 2 bases from V and 3 bases from J, leaving 13 bases between. CDR1 MRHNA and CDR2 SNTAGT come from the germline V gene. Here the CDR3 DNA reads TGTGCCAGCAGTGACGGGAGGGGGGGAGACTATGGCTACACCTTC. This translates into CASSDGRGGDYGYTF.

The chain uses TRBV6-4 and TRBJ1-6, with no clear D. Germline V gene sequence: CDR1 MRHNA, CDR2 SNTAGT. CDR3 length equals 14 residues. Trimming took 3 bases from V and 7 from J, leaving 10 bases between them. The CDR3 DNA is TGTGCCAGCAGTGAATCTGGGCAAAATTCACCCCTCCACTTT. Translation gives CASSESGQNSPLHF.

The chain employs TRBV27 and TRBJ1-2, with 7 bases identical to TRBD1. The CDR3 runs 14 residues. Germline CDR1 reads MNHEY; CDR2 reads SMNVEV (reference sequence). After removal of 1 base from V and 6 bases from J, the junction contained 5 bases not matched to a gene. CDR3: CASSLWRGTDGYTF. The CDR3 coding sequence is TGTGCCAGCAGTTTATGGAGAGGGACAGATGGCTACACCTTC.